This paragraph covers one T cell receptor beta chain sequence. Its antigen is as yet unknown. This is likely a read error, given that the CDR3 carries no conserved phenylalanine or tryptophan at its end. No DNA is shown, since the ends of the CDR3 on it are uncertain; the CDR3 is the one TCRdb lists. Depths of 1 in 200,000 to 1 in 1 million T cells were the sequencing target. The method was immunoSEQ multiplex PCR; TCRdb's version includes in-frame clones alone and lacks a portion of them. The sample has roughly 13,000 clones; over 50% are singletons. The sample belongs to a study of cytotoxic CD8 clonotypes in ibrutinib-treated CLL. Overall study context: After median approximately 6 years, around 15 stayed in remission, around twelve progressed; responses approximately 24 partial, 2 complete.

With termini counted, the CDR3 has 11 amino acids. Germline lookup yields CDR1 SGHNT and CDR2 YYREEE (reference sequence). The study's findings and limits: Higher clonality was seen at ibrutinib response and a return toward baseline at progression. On treatment, the uncommon public clonotypes contracted or remained stable.

V is TRBV5-4 and J is TRBJ1-2; TRBD1 reflects the table's D call only, with no check against the DNA. Sequences were derived from PBMCs, sampled at an approximately 22-month disease-progression time point, from a patient treated with ibrutinib. This TCR was recovered from a human donor with chronic lymphocytic leukemia. The chain's CDR3 is CASSLGWAQVY.